Included here is one TCR gamma chain sequence, with context. This clone is termed medium-sized (0.01 to 0.1%). Its antigen is still unknown. Base quality data are lacking; no much larger clone is found one base away. Fetal thymuses were obtained from elective pregnancy terminations performed in Singapore for socio-psychological reasons at 14 to 22 weeks estimated gestational age. All fetuses were judged to be structurally normal by ultrasound prior to termination and by gross morphological examination after termination. Thymocytes were stained with Zombie NIR viability dye plus antibodies to CD3 (UCHT1), TCRgammadelta (11F2), TCRVgamma9 (IMMU360) and TCRVdelta2 (IMMU389). TRD and TRG CDR3 repertoires were generated in bulk, separately, from sorted Vgamma9Vdelta2 and nonVgamma9Vdelta2 gammadelta thymocytes obtained from human fetal and pediatric thymuses. Thymic cell suspensions were made from fetal and post-natal thymuses as previously described. NonVgamma9Vdelta2 thymocytes were sorted as CD3+ gammadeltaTCR+ cells that did not have the Vgamma9+Vdelta2+ phenotype. A FACS Aria III cell sorter (BD Biosciences) was used to carry out the cell sorting.

These data come from a study of fetal and pediatric gammadelta thymocytes (dated by TCRdb to 2022 to 2024). Regarding the study in general: Previously published data and newly generated, unpublished data were combined in the bulk gammadelta thymocyte repertoires, which were used to strengthen a single-cell study of gammadelta thymocyte development. Bulk TCR repertoire data were included to raise the number of subjects and reinforce the CDR3 publicity analysis. The bulk gammadelta thymocyte repertoires combined unpublished data with previously published data (refs 27,28). The set of bulk gammadelta thymocyte repertoires included approximately ten subjects in total: 3 fetal thymus donors and 7 pediatric thymus donors.

The junction shows trimming of 8 bases on V and 8 bases on J, and the gene matches do not reach 0 bases of it. Including the terminal cysteine and phenylalanine, the CDR3 comprises 10 residues. Only the CDR3 DNA stays, 30 bases, in frame from base 1. Sequencer: Illumina MiSeq. The source study handled its data this way. To analyze publicity, the Vgamma9Vdelta2 and nonVgamma9Vdelta2 bulk CDR3 files from each subject were merged so that every subject had one combined repertoire. Using base R and dplyr, each CDR3 amino acid sequence was checked across 9 single-cell datasets and roughly nine bulk repertoires to give a publicity score ranging from 0 to 19. TCRdb called clones afresh from the public reads with CATT; identical DNA rows were later merged. These V and J calls are TCRdb output, not the study's own analysis. This sample comprises about 160 gamma-chain clones, 1.2% of them detected only once. Roughly 47% of the sample comes from the top ten.

Overall results and qualifications from the work: Fetal gammadelta thymocyte repertoires were previously reported to be enriched for TRDV2, TRGV8 and TRGV9 usage, low N additions and public CDR3s compared with post-natal repertoires.

This receptor was obtained from a human fetus. The chain joins TRGV10 to TRGJP1. TRGV10 is recorded as an ORF, its role being uncertain. The sample consisted of non-Vgamma9Vdelta2 gamma-delta T cells from the thymus. The intended sense of this specimen's cell subset or site label: CD3+gammadeltaTCR+ thymocytes not co-expressing Vgamma9 and Vdelta2. The encoded CDR3 is CAAWGWFKIF. The sequenced DNA: TGTGCTGCGTGGGGTTGGTTCAAGATATTT.